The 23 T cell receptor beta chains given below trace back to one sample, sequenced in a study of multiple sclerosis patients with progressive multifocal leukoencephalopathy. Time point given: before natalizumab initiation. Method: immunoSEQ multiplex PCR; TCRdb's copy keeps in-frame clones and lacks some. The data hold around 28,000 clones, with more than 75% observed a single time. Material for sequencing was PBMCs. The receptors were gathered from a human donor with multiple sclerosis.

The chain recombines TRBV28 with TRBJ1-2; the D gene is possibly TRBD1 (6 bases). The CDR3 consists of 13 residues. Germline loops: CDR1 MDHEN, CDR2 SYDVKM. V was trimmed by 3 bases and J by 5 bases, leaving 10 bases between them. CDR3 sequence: CASSFGGGYGYTF. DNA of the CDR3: TGTGCCAGCAGTTTCGGAGGGGGGTATGGCTACACCTTC.

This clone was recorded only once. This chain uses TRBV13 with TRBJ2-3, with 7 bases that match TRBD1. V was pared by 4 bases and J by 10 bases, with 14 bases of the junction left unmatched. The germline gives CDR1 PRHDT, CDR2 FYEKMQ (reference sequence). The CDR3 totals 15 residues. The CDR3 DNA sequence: TGTGCCAGCAGCTCACTAATGCCTCCGGGACAGTCGCAGTATTTT. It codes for CASSSLMPPGQSQYF.

CDR3 loop: CASRGISYEQYF. The CDR3 DNA follows: TGTGCCAGCCGAGGGATTTCCTACGAGCAGTACTTC. This sequence joins TRBV19 and TRBJ2-5, with D possibly being TRBD2 (5 bases). Judging by the DNA end, TRBJ2-7 fits better; the J call may be wrong. CDR1 and CDR2 (germline): LNHDA, SQIVND (reference sequence). The CDR3 is 12 residues long.

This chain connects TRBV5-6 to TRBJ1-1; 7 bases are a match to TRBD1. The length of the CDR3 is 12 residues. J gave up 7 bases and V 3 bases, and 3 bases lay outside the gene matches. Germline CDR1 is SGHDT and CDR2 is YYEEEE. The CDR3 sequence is CASSSYRGEAFF. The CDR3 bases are TGTGCCAGCAGCTCGTACAGGGGTGAAGCTTTCTTT.

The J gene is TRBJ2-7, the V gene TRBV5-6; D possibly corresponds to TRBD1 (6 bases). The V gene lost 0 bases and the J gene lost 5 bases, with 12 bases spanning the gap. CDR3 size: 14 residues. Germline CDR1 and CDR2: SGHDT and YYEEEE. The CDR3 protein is CASSLGAGADEQYF. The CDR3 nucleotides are TGTGCCAGCAGCTTGGGGGCAGGGGCCGACGAGCAGTACTTC.

The CDR3 DNA reads as TGTGCCAGCAGTTTATTCCAATATAGCAATCAGCCCCAGCATTTT. It encodes CASSLFQYSNQPQHF. The chain uses TRBV28 and TRBJ1-5; D is undetermined. CDR1 and CDR2 (germline): MDHEN, SYDVKM. CDR3 length equals 15 residues. The V end was cut by 1 base, the J end by 0 bases, with 7 bases between. The full variable domain, with the rest looked up from reference TRBV28 and TRBJ1-5, is DVKVTQSSRYLVKRTGEKVFLECVQDMDHENMFWYRQDPGLGLRLIYFSYDVKMKEKGDIPEGYSVSREKKERFSLILESASTNQTSMYLCASSLFQYSNQPQHFGDGTRLSIL.

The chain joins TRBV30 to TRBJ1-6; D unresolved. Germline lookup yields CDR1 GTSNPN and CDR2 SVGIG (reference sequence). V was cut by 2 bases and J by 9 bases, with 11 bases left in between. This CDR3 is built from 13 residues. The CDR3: CAWSPLVGSPLHF. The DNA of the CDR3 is TGTGCCTGGAGTCCCCTAGTAGGTTCACCCCTCCACTTT.

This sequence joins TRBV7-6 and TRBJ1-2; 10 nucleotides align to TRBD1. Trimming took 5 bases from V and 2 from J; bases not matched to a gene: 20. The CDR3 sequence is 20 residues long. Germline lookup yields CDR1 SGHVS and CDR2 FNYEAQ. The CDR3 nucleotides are TGTGCCAGCAGCCGCGGGTGGTCGAAAGCGGGACAGGGGTTAAACTATGGCTACACCTTC. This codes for CASSRGWSKAGQGLNYGYTF.

The CDR3 reads CAARDRVFSEQYF. CDR3 DNA: TGTGCCGCCCGGGACCGAGTGTTTTCCGAGCAGTACTTC. The rearrangement joins TRBV6-5 to TRBJ2-7, with D perhaps matching TRBD1 or TRBD2 (5 bases each). Germline loops: CDR1 MNHEY, CDR2 SVGAGI. V was clipped by 11 bases and J by 6 bases, with 20 bases between them. This CDR3 contains 13 residues.

The CDR3 here is CASSLYSDSRSGNTIYF. DNA for the CDR3: TGTGCCAGCAGTTTATATTCAGACAGCCGCTCTGGAAACACCATATATTTT. The chain employs TRBV28 and TRBJ1-3, with D maybe TRBD1 (5 bases). V shed 1 base and J shed 0 bases, with 13 bases lying between them. The CDR3 extends over 17 amino acids. Germline V lookup: CDR1 MDHEN, CDR2 SYDVKM. Together with reference TRBV28 and TRBJ1-3, the CDR3 gives the full variable domain: DVKVTQSSRYLVKRTGEKVFLECVQDMDHENMFWYRQDPGLGLRLIYFSYDVKMKEKGDIPEGYSVSREKKERFSLILESASTNQTSMYLCASSLYSDSRSGNTIYFGEGSWLTVV.

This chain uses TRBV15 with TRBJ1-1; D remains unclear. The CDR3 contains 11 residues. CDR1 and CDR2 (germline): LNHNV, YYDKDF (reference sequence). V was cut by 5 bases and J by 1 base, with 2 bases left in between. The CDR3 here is CATSGNTEAFF. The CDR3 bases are TGTGCCACCAGCGGGAACACTGAAGCTTTCTTT.

The CDR3 DNA reads TGCGCCAGCGGCTATGGCGCCTCCCTCCAAGAGACCCAGTACTTC. Amino acid sequence: CASGYGASLQETQYF. The rearrangement links TRBV5-1 to TRBJ2-5; D unresolved. The CDR3 consists of 15 residues. The germline V gene has CDR1 SGHRS and CDR2 YFSETQ. The V end was cut by 7 bases, the J end by 1 base, with 17 bases between.

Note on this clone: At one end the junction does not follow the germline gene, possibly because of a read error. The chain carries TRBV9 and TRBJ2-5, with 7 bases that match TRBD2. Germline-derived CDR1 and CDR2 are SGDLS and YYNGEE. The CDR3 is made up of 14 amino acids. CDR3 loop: CTSSRSGLEETQYF. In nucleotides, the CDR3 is TGTACCAGCAGCCGTAGCGGGCTTGAAGAGACCCAGTACTTC.

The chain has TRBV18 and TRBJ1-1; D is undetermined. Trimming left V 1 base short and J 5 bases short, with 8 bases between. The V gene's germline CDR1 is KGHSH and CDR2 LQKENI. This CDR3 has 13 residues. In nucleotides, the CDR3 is TGTGCCAGCTCACCACAGGGTGGTACTGAAGCTTTCTTT. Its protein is CASSPQGGTEAFF.

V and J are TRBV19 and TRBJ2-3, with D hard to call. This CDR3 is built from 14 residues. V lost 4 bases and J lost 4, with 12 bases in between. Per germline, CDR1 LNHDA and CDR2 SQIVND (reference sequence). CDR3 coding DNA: TGTGCCAGTAGTAGTTATTTCGTTGCAGATACGCAGTATTTT. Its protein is CASSSYFVADTQYF.

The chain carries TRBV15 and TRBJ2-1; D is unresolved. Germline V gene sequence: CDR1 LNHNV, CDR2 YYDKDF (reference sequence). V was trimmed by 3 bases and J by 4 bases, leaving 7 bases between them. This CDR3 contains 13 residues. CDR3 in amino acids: CATSSRVYNEQFF. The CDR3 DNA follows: TGTGCCACCAGCAGCCGGGTGTACAATGAGCAGTTCTTC.

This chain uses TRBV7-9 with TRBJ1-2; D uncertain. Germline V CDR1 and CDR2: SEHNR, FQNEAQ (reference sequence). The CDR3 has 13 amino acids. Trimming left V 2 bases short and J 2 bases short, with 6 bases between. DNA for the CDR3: TGTGCCAGCAGCTTAAAAGGGAACTATGGCTACACCTTC. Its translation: CASSLKGNYGYTF. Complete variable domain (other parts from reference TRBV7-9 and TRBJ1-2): DTGVSQNPRHKITKRGQNVTFRCDPISEHNRLYWYRQTLGQGPEFLTYFQNEAQLEKSRLLSDRFSAERPKGSFSTLEIQRTEQGDSAMYLCASSLKGNYGYTFGSGTRLTVV.

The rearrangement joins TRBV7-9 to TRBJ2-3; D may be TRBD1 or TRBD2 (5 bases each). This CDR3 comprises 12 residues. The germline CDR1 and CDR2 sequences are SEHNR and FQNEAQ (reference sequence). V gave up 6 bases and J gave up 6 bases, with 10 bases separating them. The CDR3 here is CASRPRGDTQYF. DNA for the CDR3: TGTGCCAGCAGACCCCGGGGCGATACGCAGTATTTT.

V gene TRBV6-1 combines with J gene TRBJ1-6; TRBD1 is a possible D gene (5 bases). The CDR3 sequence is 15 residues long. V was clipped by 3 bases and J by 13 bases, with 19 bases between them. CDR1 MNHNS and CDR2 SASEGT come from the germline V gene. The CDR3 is CASSETRDPRAPLHF. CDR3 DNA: TGTGCCAGCAGTGAGACCCGGGACCCCAGGGCCCCCCTCCACTTT.

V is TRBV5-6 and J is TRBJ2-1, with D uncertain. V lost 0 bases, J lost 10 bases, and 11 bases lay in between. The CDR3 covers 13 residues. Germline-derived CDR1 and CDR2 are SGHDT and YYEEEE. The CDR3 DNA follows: TGTGCCAGCAGCTTGGTGTCCAAACAGGAGCAGTTCTTC. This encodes CASSLVSKQEQFF.

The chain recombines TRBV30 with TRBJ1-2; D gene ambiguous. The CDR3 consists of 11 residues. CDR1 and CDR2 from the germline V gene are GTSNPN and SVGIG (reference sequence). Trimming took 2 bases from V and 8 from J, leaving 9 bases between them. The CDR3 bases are TGTGCCTGGAGTCCCGTAGGGGGCTACACCTTC. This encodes CAWSPVGGYTF.

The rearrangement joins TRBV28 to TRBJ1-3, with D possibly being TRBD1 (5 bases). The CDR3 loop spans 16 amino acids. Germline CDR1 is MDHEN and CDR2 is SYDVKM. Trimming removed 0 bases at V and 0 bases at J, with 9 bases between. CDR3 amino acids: CASSLWTDHSGNTIYF. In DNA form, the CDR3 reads TGTGCCAGCAGTTTATGGACAGACCACTCTGGAAACACCATATATTTT.

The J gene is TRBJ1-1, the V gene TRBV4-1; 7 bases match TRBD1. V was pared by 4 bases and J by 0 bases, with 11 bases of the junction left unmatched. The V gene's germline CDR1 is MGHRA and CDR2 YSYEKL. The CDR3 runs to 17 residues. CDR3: CASSPLSRGFLNTEAFF. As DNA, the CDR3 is TGCGCCAGCAGCCCCTTATCCAGGGGGTTCCTGAACACTGAAGCTTTCTTT.